Listed below are T cell receptor beta chains from one sample, sequenced in a study of T cells after yellow fever vaccination. TCRdb passed the 5' RACE reads through MiXCR, listing each CDR3 protein once. The sample has about 85,000 distinct CDR3 sequences, about an eighth seen once. Specimen: CD8+ T cells not binding an NS4B(214-222) dextramer, sorted from PBMCs, collected roughly 20 days after the first yellow fever vaccination. The receptor source for this set is a man aged 18 to 35 who received the YFV17D yellow fever vaccine. CDR3s include the opening cysteine and the closing phenylalanine or tryptophan. D genes are given only for firm matches. Size is stated for part of the rows, as once, few or many counts, or as a class when the clone is expanded.

TGTGCCAGCAGTTCCCAAAGCGGGGGGGCCTCCGAGCAGTACTTC	CASSSQSGGASEQYF	-	TRBV6-5	TRBD2	TRBJ2-7
TGTGCCAGCAGTTACTCGAGGCTAGCGGGGGGAGAGACCCAGTACTTC	CASSYSRLAGGETQYF	few	TRBV6-5	TRBD2	TRBJ2-5
TGTGCCAGCAGTTTGTGGGAAAACACTGAAGCTTTCTTT	CASSLWENTEAFF	-	TRBV28	-	TRBJ1-1
TGCAGTGCGGGGGCTAGTGGGGCCGAGACCCAGTACTTC	CSAGASGAETQYF	many	TRBV20-1	-	TRBJ2-5
TGTGCCACCAGTGCCGAGGACACCGCCAGCTACGAGCAGTACTTC	CATSAEDTASYEQYF	few	TRBV24-1	-	TRBJ2-7
TGTGCCAGCAGCCAAGCCACTAGGGACGAGCAGTACTTC	CASSQATRDEQYF	-	TRBV7-2	-	TRBJ2-7
TGCAGTGCGAAGCGGTCATTTCGGGGGTCCCAAGAGACCCAGTACTTC	CSAKRSFRGSQETQYF	-	TRBV20-1	-	TRBJ2-5
TGCGCCAGCAGCCAAGATGGGGAATCCTCTGGAAACACCATATATTTT	CASSQDGESSGNTIYF	many	TRBV4-3	-	TRBJ1-3
TGTGCCAGCAGTTACAGAGACAGCAATCAGCCCCAGCATTTT	CASSYRDSNQPQHF	-	TRBV6-5	-	TRBJ1-5
TGCGCCAGCAGCCAACAGAGCTCCTACGAGCAGTACTTC	CASSQQSSYEQYF	few	TRBV4-1	-	TRBJ2-7
TGTGCCAGCAGTTACTCGATCAGAGGCAATGAGCAGTTCTTC	CASSYSIRGNEQFF	few	TRBV6-5	-	TRBJ2-1
TGCGCCAGCAGCCAACCGGGACTCGGACTCATGAGCTCCTACAATGAGCAGTTCTTC	CASSQPGLGLMSSYNEQFF	-	TRBV4-1	-	TRBJ2-1
TGCAGCGTTGAAGATCCGGAGGTGTCACGGATCCAAGAGACCCAGTACTTC	CSVEDPEVSRIQETQYF	many	TRBV29-1	-	TRBJ2-5
TGTGCCAGCAGCTTAAAAGAGGGGTTTTATTCACCCCTCCACTTT	CASSLKEGFYSPLHF	few	TRBV7-8	-	TRBJ1-6
TGTGCCAGCAGTTTGGGGCAGGGGTCTATCGGGTATGGCTACACCTTC	CASSLGQGSIGYGYTF	-	TRBV12-3/TRBV12-4	-	TRBJ1-2
TGCAGCGTCGTGGGGCGATACGAGCAGTACTTC	CSVVGRYEQYF	few	TRBV29-1	-	TRBJ2-7
TGTGCCAGCAGCTCAACCCCCGGGGGGGTATTGGGCAATCAGCCCCAGCATTTT	CASSSTPGGVLGNQPQHF	-	TRBV5-4	-	TRBJ1-5
TGTGCCAGCAGTTACCGACTGGGTGAAAAACTGTTTTTT	CASSYRLGEKLFF	-	TRBV6-5	-	TRBJ1-4
TGTGCCAGCAGTTACGCCAGCGAGGGGCCTGGGGACGAGCAGTACTTC	CASSYASEGPGDEQYF	few	TRBV6-5	-	TRBJ2-7
TGCGCCAGCAGCCAAGAACCCGGGGGGCGAACATCTTTTGGTTTCAATGAGCAGTTCTTC	CASSQEPGGRTSFGFNEQFF	many	TRBV4-3	-	TRBJ2-1
TGTGCCAGCAGCCCCGCCTGGGCGGGGGCCAACACCGGGGAGCTGTTTTTT	CASSPAWAGANTGELFF	few	TRBV7-6	-	TRBJ2-2
TGTGCCACGCTGGAGCCGACTAACCCCTCTGGGGCCAACGTCCTGACTTTC	CATLEPTNPSGANVLTF	few	TRBV7-9	-	TRBJ2-6
TGTGCCAGCAGCACTTTACTGATGGCCACCGGGGAGCTGTTTTTT	CASSTLLMATGELFF	many	TRBV7-2	-	TRBJ2-2
TGTGCCAGCAGTTACTCTTTTCGGGGGGCCCCCATAGAGACCCAGTACTTC	CASSYSFRGAPIETQYF	-	TRBV6-5	-	TRBJ2-5
TGTGCCAGCAGCCAAGATTATAAGGACAGGGCTATCTACGAGCAGTACTTC	CASSQDYKDRAIYEQYF	few	TRBV14	TRBD1	TRBJ2-7
TGTGCCAGCAGTGACGGGACACTGAACACCGGGGAGCTGTTTTTT	CASSDGTLNTGELFF	few	TRBV2	-	TRBJ2-2
TGTGCCAGCAGCTTACCCCCGGGTTTTTACAATGAGCAGTTCTTC	CASSLPPGFYNEQFF	few	TRBV7-2	-	TRBJ2-1
TGTGCCAGCAGTTTCTATCCAGGGTCAAAGGGAGAGACCCAGTACTTC	CASSFYPGSKGETQYF	-	TRBV27	-	TRBJ2-5
TGTGCCAGCAGCCTGAGGGGGGGGGGCACGGAGACCCAGTACTTC	CASSLRGGGTETQYF	few	TRBV7-8	-	TRBJ2-5
TGCGCCAGCAGCCAAGAGGTCAGGCGGAACACCGGGGAGCTGTTTTTT	CASSQEVRRNTGELFF	-	TRBV4-1	-	TRBJ2-2
TGTGCCAGCAGCTCCGGGACAGGGGGACCTTACGAGCAGTACTTC	CASSSGTGGPYEQYF	-	TRBV5-6	TRBD1	TRBJ2-7
TGTGCCAGCAGAGCGGGGGAACAAGAGACCCAGTACTTC	CASRAGEQETQYF	-	TRBV5-4	TRBD2	TRBJ2-5
TGTGCCAGCAGCTTAGCGACGCAAGCGGGGGGGGGTGAGCAGTTCTTC	CASSLATQAGGGEQFF	-	TRBV7-2	TRBD2	TRBJ2-1
TGTGCCAGCAGGCAGTCGGGACCCCTCTCCAATGAGCAGTTCTTC	CASRQSGPLSNEQFF	few	TRBV12-3/TRBV12-4	-	TRBJ2-1
TGCGCCAGCAGCCAAGAAGGAGGGACCTACAATGAGCAGTTCTTC	CASSQEGGTYNEQFF	-	TRBV4-1	-	TRBJ2-1
TGTGCCAGTAGTATAATTCCAGGGGCAGGGTACGAGCAGTACTTC	CASSIIPGAGYEQYF	-	TRBV19	-	TRBJ2-7
TGTGCCAGCAACGCGGACAGGGTGTACAACGAGCAGTACTTC	CASNADRVYNEQYF	-	TRBV6-2/TRBV6-3	TRBD1	TRBJ2-7
TGTGCCAGCAGCTTGGGTGCAGCGGGGGGGCGCAGAGTAGATGAGCAGTTCTTC	CASSLGAAGGRRVDEQFF	-	TRBV5-5	TRBD2	TRBJ2-1
TGCGCCAGCAGCCAAGATGAGCCCCGGGGCAACACAGATACGCAGTATTTT	CASSQDEPRGNTDTQYF	-	TRBV4-3	-	TRBJ2-3
TGCGCCAGCAGCTGGAGGACAGGGGCCTTATACAATGAGCAGTTCTTC	CASSWRTGALYNEQFF	few	TRBV5-1	TRBD1	TRBJ2-1